Listed below are T cell receptor beta chains from one sample, sequenced in a study of identical twins. TCRdb itself ran the 5' RACE reads through MiXCR, one entry per CDR3 protein. The profile covers 230,000 or so distinct CDR3 sequences, with approximately 8.6% appearing a single time and roughly 3.1% taken by the ten largest. These data were also reused for a study on yellow fever vaccine responses in identical twins.

What was sequenced was CD8+ T cells sorted from blood. The receptors here all came from a woman aged 18-30 years in good health. CDR3s include the opening cysteine and the closing phenylalanine or tryptophan. Fields, in order: J gene, CDR3 length, V gene, D gene, clone size, CDR3 DNA, CDR3 protein. A D gene is named only where the DNA matches it firmly. Part of the rows lack a size; the others show once, few, many or a class for expanded clones.

>TRBJ2-7|16|TRBV7-8|TRBD2|NA
TGTGCCAGCAGCCCAGGGACTAGCGGAAATGGGTACGAGCAGTACTTC
CASSPGTSGNGYEQYF
>TRBJ2-5|16|TRBV7-9|NA|NA
TGTGCCAGCAGCTTATTAAAGACTCAAGTCCAAGAGACCCAGTACTTC
CASSLLKTQVQETQYF
>TRBJ2-1|14|TRBV11-2|NA|few
TGTGCCAGCAGCTTAGTGTTGGGGAGCGATGAGCAGTTCTTC
CASSLVLGSDEQFF
>TRBJ1-1|15|TRBV27|TRBD1|NA
TGTGCCAGCAGTAAAAGGACAGGGCCGAACACTGAAGCTTTCTTT
CASSKRTGPNTEAFF
>TRBJ2-7|15|TRBV4-1|NA|NA
TGCGCCAGCAGCCAAGAGGTGGGGGCCTCAGGCGAGCAGTACTTC
CASSQEVGASGEQYF
>TRBJ1-4|14|TRBV27|NA|few
TGTGCCAGCAGTTTGGGTCGGAACAATGAAAAACTGTTTTTT
CASSLGRNNEKLFF
>TRBJ1-1|16|TRBV11-2|TRBD1|NA
TGTGCCAGCAGCCCAGGACAGGAGGTAATGAACACTGAAGCTTTCTTT
CASSPGQEVMNTEAFF
>TRBJ2-5|14|TRBV20-1|NA|few
TGCAGTGCTAGAGATGGATCCGAGGGAGAGACCCAGTACTTC
CSARDGSEGETQYF
>TRBJ2-1|14|TRBV7-3|NA|NA
TGTGCCAGCAGCTTATCGCCGGAGACGGCCAACAAGTTCTTC
CASSLSPETANKFF
>TRBJ2-1|17|TRBV23-1|TRBD1|NA
TGCGCCAGCAGTCAATCGGTGTCCGGGCCAGGGGGCTGTGAGCAGTTCTTC
CASSQSVSGPGGCEQFF
>TRBJ2-1|13|TRBV12-3/TRBV12-4|NA|many
TGTGCCAGCAGTCGGGACTTCTTTAATGAGCAGTTCTTC
CASSRDFFNEQFF
>TRBJ1-2|15|TRBV6-2/TRBV6-3|NA|many
TGTGCCAGCAGTGCGGACAGCGAAACCCTCTATGGCTACACCTTC
CASSADSETLYGYTF
>TRBJ1-1|14|TRBV6-4|NA|many
TGTGCCAGCAGTGAGGACAGCATGAACACTGAAGCTTTCTTT
CASSEDSMNTEAFF
>TRBJ2-7|12|TRBV5-1|NA|few
TGCGCCAGCAGCTTTAGGGACAACGAGCAGTACTTC
CASSFRDNEQYF
>TRBJ2-3|15|TRBV15|NA|few
TGTGCCACCAGCAGAGATTGGGGAGTCTCAGATACGCAGTATTTT
CATSRDWGVSDTQYF
>TRBJ1-6|14|TRBV6-1|TRBD1|many
TGTGCCAGCAGCCGGACAGGGGATAATTCACCCCTCCACTTT
CASSRTGDNSPLHF